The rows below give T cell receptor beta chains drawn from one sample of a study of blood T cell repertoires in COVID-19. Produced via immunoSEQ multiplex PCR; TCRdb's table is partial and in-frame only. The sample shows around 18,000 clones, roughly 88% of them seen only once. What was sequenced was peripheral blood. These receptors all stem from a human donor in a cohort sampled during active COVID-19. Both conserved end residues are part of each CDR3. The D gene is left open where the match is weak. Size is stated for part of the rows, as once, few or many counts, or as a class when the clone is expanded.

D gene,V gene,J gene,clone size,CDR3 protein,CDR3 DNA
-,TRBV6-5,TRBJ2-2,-,CASRVLTNTGELFF,TGTGCCAGCAGGGTCCTGACTAACACCGGGGAGCTGTTTTTT
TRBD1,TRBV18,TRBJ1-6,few,CASSSRQGQNSPLHF,TGTGCCAGCTCATCAAGACAGGGGCAGAATTCACCCCTCCACTTT
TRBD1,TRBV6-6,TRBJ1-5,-,CASSPGQVFSNQPQHF,TGTGCCAGCAGTCCGGGACAGGTCTTTAGCAATCAGCCCCAGCATTTT
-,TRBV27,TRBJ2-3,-,CASSSGLRGLDTQYF,TGTGCCAGCAGTTCCGGACTGAGAGGCTTGGATACGCAGTATTTT
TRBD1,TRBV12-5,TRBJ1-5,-,CASGLVHLGTGPNQPQHF,TGTGCTAGTGGTTTGGTACACCTCGGGACAGGCCCAAATCAGCCCCAGCATTTT
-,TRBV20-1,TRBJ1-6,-,CSASGRFNNSPLHF,TGCAGTGCTAGTGGCCGGTTTAATAATTCACCCCTCCACTTT
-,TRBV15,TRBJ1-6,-,CATTGLYNSPLHF,TGTGCCACCACGGGACTGTATAATTCACCCCTCCACTTT
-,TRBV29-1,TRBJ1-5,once,CSVTEYSNQPQHF,TGCAGCGTTACAGAATATAGCAATCAGCCCCAGCATTTT
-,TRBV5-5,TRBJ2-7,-,CASRRSPDSGQYF,TGTGCCAGCAGACGGAGCCCCGATAGTGGGCAGTACTTC
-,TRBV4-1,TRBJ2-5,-,CASSQDRGIQETQYF,TGCGCCAGCAGCCAAGACCGGGGGATACAAGAGACCCAGTACTTC
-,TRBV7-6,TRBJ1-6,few,CASSLDSSYNSPLHF,TGTGCCAGCAGCTTAGACAGCTCCTATAATTCACCCCTCCACTTT
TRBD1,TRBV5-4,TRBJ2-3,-,CASSIGTGGRSTDTQYF,TGTGCCAGCAGCATCGGGACAGGGGGTAGGAGCACAGATACGCAGTATTTT
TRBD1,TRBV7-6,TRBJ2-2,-,CASSLMVGTGSNTGELFF,TGTGCCAGCAGCTTAATGGTGGGGACAGGTTCGAACACCGGGGAGCTGTTTTTT
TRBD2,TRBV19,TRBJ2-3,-,CASSESGGAADTQYF,TGTGCCAGTAGTGAAAGCGGGGGGGCCGCAGATACGCAGTATTTT
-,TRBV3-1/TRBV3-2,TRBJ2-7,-,CASSQSPFGEQYF,TGTGCCAGCAGCCAGTCGCCCTTCGGCGAGCAGTACTTC
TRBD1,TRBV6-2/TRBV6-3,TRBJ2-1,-,CASSYSSQGAIEQFF,TGTGCCAGCAGTTACTCGAGTCAGGGGGCGATTGAGCAGTTCTTC
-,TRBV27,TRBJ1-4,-,CASSSWADNEKLFF,TGTGCCAGCAGTTCGTGGGCAGATAATGAAAAACTGTTTTTT
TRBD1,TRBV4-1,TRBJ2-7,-,CASSPSGQVSNEQYF,TGCGCCAGCAGCCCTTCCGGACAGGTCTCCAACGAGCAGTACTTC
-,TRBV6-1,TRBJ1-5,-,CASSDSGWSNQPQHF,TGTGCCAGCAGTGATTCAGGGTGGAGCAATCAGCCCCAGCATTTT
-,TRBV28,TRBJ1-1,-,CASTLLNTEAFF,TGTGCCAGCACCCTATTAAACACTGAAGCTTTCTTT
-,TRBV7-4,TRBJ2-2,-,CASTHTGTIGTGELFF,TGTGCCAGCACCCATACCGGGACAATTGGCACCGGGGAGCTGTTTTTT
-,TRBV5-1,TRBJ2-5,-,CASSLGGGQETQYF,TGCGCCAGCAGCTTGGGAGGGGGACAAGAGACCCAGTACTTC
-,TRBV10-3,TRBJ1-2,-,CAISEYGDYGYTF,TGTGCCATCAGTGAGTACGGGGACTATGGCTACACCTTC
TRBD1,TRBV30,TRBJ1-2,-,CAWSGDRKNYGYTF,TGTGCCTGGAGTGGGGACAGAAAAAACTATGGCTACACCTTC
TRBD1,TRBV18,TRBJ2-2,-,CASSPGQTNTGELFF,TGTGCCAGCTCACCGGGACAGACGAACACCGGGGAGCTGTTTTTT
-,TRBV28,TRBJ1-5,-,CASSIIRGWQDQPQHF,TGTGCCAGCAGTATAATCAGGGGCTGGCAAGATCAGCCCCAGCATTTT
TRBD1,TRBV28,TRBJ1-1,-,CASIQTGSRAFF,TGTGCCAGCATCCAGACAGGGTCACGGGCTTTCTTT
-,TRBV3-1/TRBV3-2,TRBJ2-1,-,CASSQEGGLYNEQFF,TGTGCCAGCAGCCAAGAAGGAGGCCTCTACAATGAGCAGTTCTTC
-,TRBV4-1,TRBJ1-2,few,CASSQEAKRVGYTF,TGCGCCAGCAGCCAAGAAGCGAAACGCGTCGGCTACACCTTC